Sequencing of this T cell receptor (beta chain) was carried out in a study of T cell responses to AZD1222 COVID-19 vaccine. The CDR3 spans 12 residues. Deletions cut 10 bases from V and 8 bases from J, with 17 bases between. Germline-derived CDR1 and CDR2 are MNHEY and SVGAGI. Regarding this clone: Antigen unknown.

Study outcomes and limitations: Spike as a whole was targeted by vaccine-associated CD4 TCRs, dominant at 160-218 and 743-854.

Sequencing used immunoSEQ multiplex PCR; TCRdb keeps in-frame clones, though not all of them. The sample contains roughly 70,000 clones, about 90% of which appear only once. The sequence came from an adult who received the MenACWY meningococcal vaccine as a control. The source was peripheral blood, collected 28 days after the second dose of the MenACWY control vaccine. This chain uses TRBV6-5 with TRBJ2-5; D is unresolved. The CDR3 here is CATGFFADTQYF. In DNA, the CDR3 is TGTGCCACCGGATTCTTTGCGGATACCCAGTACTTC.